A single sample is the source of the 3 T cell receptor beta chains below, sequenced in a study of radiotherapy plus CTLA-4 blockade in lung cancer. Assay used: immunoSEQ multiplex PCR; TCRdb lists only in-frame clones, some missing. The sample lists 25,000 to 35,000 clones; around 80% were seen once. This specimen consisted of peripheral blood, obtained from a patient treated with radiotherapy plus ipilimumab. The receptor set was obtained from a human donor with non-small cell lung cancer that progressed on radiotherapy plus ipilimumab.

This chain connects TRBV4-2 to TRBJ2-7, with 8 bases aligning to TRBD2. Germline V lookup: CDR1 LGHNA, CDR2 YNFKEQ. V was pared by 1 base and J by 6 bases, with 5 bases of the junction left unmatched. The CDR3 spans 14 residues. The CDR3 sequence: CASSQAGGFSEQYF. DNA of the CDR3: TGTGCCAGCAGCCAAGCGGGAGGGTTTAGCGAGCAGTACTTC.

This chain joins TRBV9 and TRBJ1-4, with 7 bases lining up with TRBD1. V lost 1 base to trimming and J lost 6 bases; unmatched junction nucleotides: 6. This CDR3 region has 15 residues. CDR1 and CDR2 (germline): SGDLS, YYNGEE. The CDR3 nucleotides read TGTGCCAGCAGCGTACCTACAGGGGTTGATGAAAAACTGTTTTTT. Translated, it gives CASSVPTGVDEKLFF.

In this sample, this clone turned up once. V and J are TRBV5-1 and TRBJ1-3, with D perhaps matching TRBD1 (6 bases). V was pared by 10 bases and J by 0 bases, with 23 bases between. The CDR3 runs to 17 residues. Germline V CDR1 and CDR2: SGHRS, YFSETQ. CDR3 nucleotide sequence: TGCGCCTCCCGGGTGGGGGCATCAGGGAGCTCTGGAAACACCATATATTTT. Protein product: CASRVGASGSSGNTIYF.